The 17 T cell receptor beta chains below all came from one sample that was sequenced in a study of blood T cell repertoires in COVID-19. Sequencing was performed with immunoSEQ multiplex PCR; in TCRdb, only in-frame clones are kept and a portion is missing. The data contain some 70,000 clones, nearly 80% of them seen just once; the ten biggest clones take up about 12%. The specimen was peripheral blood. These receptors all stem from a human donor in a cohort sampled during active COVID-19.

The chain uses TRBV5-1 and TRBJ1-2; TRBD1 is a possible D gene (6 bases). Germline-derived CDR1 and CDR2 are SGHRS and YFSETQ. This CDR3 contains 13 residues. V lost 4 bases and J lost 1, with 8 bases in between. CDR3 nucleotides: TGCGCCAGCAGCCGGACAGTTAACTATGGCTACACCTTC. Protein product: CASSRTVNYGYTF.

The rearrangement links TRBV3-1 (or the pseudogene TRBV3-2) to TRBJ2-6, with 9 bases aligning to TRBD1. Germline V gene sequence: CDR1 LGHDT, CDR2 YNNKEL (reference sequence). The J segment lost 1 base and the V segment lost 6 bases, leaving 7 bases of the junction unmatched. CDR3 length: 17 residues. The CDR3 nucleotides are TGTGCCAGCAGTCAGGGACAGGGTAAATCTGGGGCCAACGTCCTGACTTTC. Translating gives CASSQGQGKSGANVLTF.

The V gene is TRBV18, the J gene TRBJ1-2, with D hard to call. V lost 6 bases to trimming and J lost 8 bases, with 19 bases between them. The CDR3 has 14 amino acids. Germline-derived CDR1 and CDR2 are KGHSH and LQKENI. CDR3 nucleotides: TGTGCCAGCTCTCCCAGAGCAGACCTCGGGGGCTACACCTTC. Encoded protein: CASSPRADLGGYTF.

The chain carries TRBV19 and TRBJ1-3; D gene ambiguous. From germline, CDR1 is LNHDA and CDR2 SQIVND (reference sequence). The V end lost 5 bases, the J end lost 4 bases, and 9 bases lay between the germline ends. The CDR3 runs to 13 residues. CDR3 DNA sequence: TGTGCCAGTAGTTTACAGCGGGGAAACACCATATATTTT. This translates into CASSLQRGNTIYF.

The V call is TRBV18, the J call TRBJ2-7, with D possibly matching TRBD1 (5 bases). Trimming took 6 bases from V and 3 from J, leaving 9 bases between them. The germline V gene encodes CDR1 KGHSH and CDR2 LQKENI. The CDR3 contains 12 residues. The CDR3 DNA sequence: TGTGCCAGCTCGGGGCAGAACTACGAGCAGTACTTC. As protein: CASSGQNYEQYF.

The chain combines TRBV11-3 with TRBJ2-3; a possible D gene is TRBD2 (5 bases). The V gene's germline CDR1 is SGHNT and CDR2 YENEEA. V was cut by 8 bases and J by 6 bases, with 9 bases left in between. The CDR3 totals 11 residues. The CDR3 protein is CASRGRDTQYF. The CDR3 DNA reads as TGTGCCAGCCGGGGTCGGGATACGCAGTATTTT.

The V and J genes are TRBV7-2 and TRBJ2-3; TRBD1 matches at 7 bases. J was trimmed by 2 bases and V by 8 bases; bases with no gene match: 7. CDR3 length: 14 amino acids. Germline lookup yields CDR1 SGHTA and CDR2 FQGNSA. CDR3 coding DNA: TGTGCCAGCGCAATACAGGGGCTCACAGATACGCAGTATTTT. Translation gives CASAIQGLTDTQYF.

V gene TRBV9 combines with J gene TRBJ1-4; 9 bases are shared with TRBD1. This CDR3 contains 16 residues. CDR1 is SGDLS and CDR2 is YYNGEE in the germline V gene. V shed 4 bases, J shed 5 bases, and the junction held 9 bases outside the gene matches. The CDR3 nucleotides are TGTGCCAGCAGCCCTTTGGCACAGGGGGCGAATGAAAAACTGTTTTTT. This codes for CASSPLAQGANEKLFF.

The chain uses TRBV7-2 and TRBJ2-7, with TRBD2 identical over 10 bases. The trim removed 1 base at V and 7 bases at J, leaving 7 bases unmatched. The germline CDR1 and CDR2 sequences are SGHTA and FQGNSA. This CDR3 spans 15 amino acids. CDR3 nucleotides: TGTGCCAGCAGCTTAGGAGCTAGCGGGAGACAGGAGCAGTACGTC. Translation: CASSLGASGRQEQYV.

The genes are TRBV29-1 and TRBJ1-1; D gene uncertain. The CDR3 has 10 residues. Trimming shortened V by 4 bases and J by 8 bases, and 8 bases separated the two germline ends. Germline V gene lookup returns CDR1 SQVTM and CDR2 ANQGSEA. In DNA, the CDR3 is TGCAGCGTTGCAAATAGAGAAGCTTTCTTT. Its protein product is CSVANREAFF.

The rearrangement uses TRBV18 and TRBJ1-6; 11 nucleotides match TRBD1. CDR1 and CDR2 from the germline V gene are KGHSH and LQKENI. This CDR3 has 15 residues. V dropped 5 bases and J dropped 6; count of bases not matched to a gene: 3. The CDR3 DNA is TGTGCCAGCTCATCCGGGACAGGGGGTAATTCACCCCTCCACTTT. This gives the protein CASSSGTGGNSPLHF.

The chain joins TRBV11-3 to TRBJ1-5, with 11 bases lining up with TRBD1. Germline V gene sequence: CDR1 SGHNT, CDR2 YENEEA. This CDR3 contains 16 residues. Trimming took 5 bases from V and 7 from J; bases not matched to a gene: 10. The CDR3 coding sequence is TGTGCCAGCAGCAGAGCGGACAGGGGGCTAGGACAGCCCCAGCATTTT. It specifies CASSRADRGLGQPQHF.

This sequence joins TRBV4-2 and TRBJ2-6; 7 bases match TRBD2. The germline V gene encodes CDR1 LGHNA and CDR2 YNFKEQ. The CDR3 covers 16 residues. V lost 1 base to trimming and J lost 4 bases; unmatched junction nucleotides: 4. The DNA for the CDR3 is TGTGCCAGCAGCCAAGTGGGGGGGAGCGGGGCCAACGTCCTGACTTTC. Translated, it gives CASSQVGGSGANVLTF.

This clone appeared a few times. The chain recombines TRBV7-9 with TRBJ1-1; a weak D match, TRBD1 (5 bases). Germline loops: CDR1 SEHNR, CDR2 FQNEAQ (reference sequence). The CDR3 is 14 residues long. V was shortened by 3 bases and J by 0 bases, with 8 bases between the two germline ends. The CDR3 loop reads CASSFGTLNTEAFF. As DNA, the CDR3 is TGTGCCAGCAGCTTTGGGACTTTGAACACTGAAGCTTTCTTT.

This clone was counted between two and nine times. The V gene is TRBV28, the J gene TRBJ1-5; TRBD1 might be the D (6 bases). Germline assignment: CDR1 MDHEN and CDR2 SYDVKM. The ends were cut back, 4 bases at V and 3 bases at J, with 13 bases in the middle. The CDR3 is 15 residues long. The CDR3 spells CASSSRDTSNQPQHF. The DNA of the CDR3 is TGTGCCAGCAGTTCCCGGGACACCTCCAATCAGCCCCAGCATTTT.

The V and J genes are TRBV5-1 and TRBJ1-1; D is unresolved. This CDR3 is 11 amino acids long. V was cut by 1 base and J by 7 bases, with 5 bases left in between. The germline V gene has CDR1 SGHRS and CDR2 YFSETQ. CDR3 bases: TGCGCCAGCAGCTTGCGAGATGAAGCTTTCTTT. Translated: CASSLRDEAFF.

The chain recombines TRBV24-1 with TRBJ2-5, with D unresolved. The CDR3 sequence is 12 residues long. Germline V gene sequence: CDR1 KGHDR, CDR2 SFDVKD. Trimming left V 4 bases short and J 4 bases short, with 6 bases between. Here the CDR3 DNA reads TGTGCCACCAGTGACCCATCAGAGACCCAGTACTTC. Its protein product is CATSDPSETQYF.